These 30 T cell receptor beta chains were sequenced from one sample in a study of blood T cell repertoires in COVID-19. Assay: immunoSEQ multiplex PCR; the TCRdb copy retains only in-frame clones and omits some. The sample contains tens of thousands of clones, approximately 88% of which appear only once. Sample: peripheral blood. The receptors here all came from a human donor with active COVID-19. The donor label of this sample is uncertain.

The V gene is TRBV24-1, the J gene TRBJ2-1, with 11 nucleotides matching TRBD2. Germline CDR1 reads KGHDR; CDR2 reads SFDVKD. The ends lost 4 bases at V and 5 bases at J; junction bases unmatched: 6. The length of the CDR3 is 16 residues. CDR3: CATSDPSGRRNNEQFF. CDR3 nucleotide sequence: TGTGCCACCAGTGACCCTAGCGGGAGGCGAAACAATGAGCAGTTCTTC.

This clone was detected a few times. This chain uses TRBV19 with TRBJ1-2; 7 bases align to TRBD1. Losses at the gene ends were 4 bases for V and 4 bases for J; bases not matched to a gene: 6. The CDR3 contains 14 residues. Germline V gives CDR1 LNHDA, CDR2 SQIVND (reference sequence). The CDR3 DNA reads as TGTGCCAGTAGTAAGGGGGACAGAGTCTATGGCTACACCTTC. Protein: CASSKGDRVYGYTF.

This clone was detected only once. The CDR3 coding sequence is TGTGCCAGCAGCCGGTTGGCTGAAGCTTTCTTT. It specifies CASSRLAEAFF. The rearrangement uses TRBV6-5 and TRBJ1-1, with D hard to call. Germline values: CDR1 MNHEY, CDR2 SVGAGI. This CDR3 is built from 11 residues. Trimming stripped 6 bases from V and 6 bases from J, with 8 bases between.

The chain has TRBV3-1 (or the pseudogene TRBV3-2) and TRBJ2-2, with D unclear. Looked up from germline, CDR1 is LGHDT and CDR2 is YNNKEL (reference sequence). V was cut by 4 bases and J by 6 bases, with 6 bases left in between. The CDR3 consists of 12 residues. Here the CDR3 DNA reads TGTGCCAGCAGCCGTTATTCCGGGGAGCTGTTTTTT. Its translation is CASSRYSGELFF.

V gene TRBV29-1 combines with J gene TRBJ1-1, with 8 bases fitting TRBD1. The germline gives CDR1 SQVTM, CDR2 ANQGSEA. Unmatched junction bases numbered 8, after V lost 5 bases and J lost 0 bases. This CDR3 comprises 15 residues. The CDR3 loop reads CSVSDRGGMNTEAFF. CDR3 bases: TGCAGCGTTTCCGACAGGGGAGGGATGAACACTGAAGCTTTCTTT.

The V call is TRBV28, the J call TRBJ2-3; D remains unclear. This CDR3 is built from 14 residues. V was pared by 3 bases and J by 0 bases, with 7 bases between. CDR1 MDHEN and CDR2 SYDVKM come from the germline V gene. The CDR3 spells CASSLAGSTDTQYF. The CDR3 coding sequence is TGTGCCAGCAGTTTGGCAGGTAGCACAGATACGCAGTATTTT.

For the CDR3, the DNA is TGTGCCACCGCCCAAGGAGGTGGAGAGACCCAGTACTTC. Residues: CATAQGGGETQYF. This chain joins TRBV28 and TRBJ2-5; perhaps TRBD2 as D (5 bases). The CDR3 has 13 amino acids. V was pared by 10 bases and J by 4 bases, with 16 bases between. Germline CDR1 is MDHEN and CDR2 is SYDVKM.

CDR3 DNA sequence: TGTGCCAGCGGGGATGGGCGGGGGAACACTGAAGCTTTCTTT. It encodes CASGDGRGNTEAFF. The chain couples TRBV27 to TRBJ1-1, with D unresolved. This CDR3 has 14 residues. Germline CDR1 MNHEY, CDR2 SMNVEV (reference sequence). Trimming removed 8 bases from V and 1 base from J, with 14 bases in between.

The chain uses TRBV5-1 and TRBJ2-5; 7 bases agree with TRBD1. Germline V gene sequence: CDR1 SGHRS, CDR2 YFSETQ. J was trimmed by 7 bases and V by 4 bases; bases with no gene match: 10. The CDR3 extends over 14 amino acids. CDR3 region: CASSPLTGAGTQYF. CDR3 bases: TGCGCCAGCAGCCCGTTAACAGGGGCCGGGACCCAGTACTTC.

V is TRBV7-2 and J is TRBJ1-1; 8 positions agree with TRBD1. CDR3 length equals 14 residues. Per the germline V gene, CDR1 is SGHTA and CDR2 is FQGNSA. V lost 5 bases, J lost 5 bases, and 7 bases stayed unmatched. This CDR3 is CASSGQGPGTEAFF. In nucleotides, the CDR3 is TGTGCCAGCAGCGGACAGGGCCCGGGTACTGAAGCTTTCTTT.

V is TRBV9 and J is TRBJ1-6; a weak D match, TRBD1 (5 bases). Germline V CDR1 and CDR2: SGDLS, YYNGEE. The CDR3 loop spans 15 amino acids. Trimming left V 0 bases short and J 6 bases short, with 10 bases between. The CDR3 DNA is TGTGCCAGCAGCGTAGGCAGGGCCGGTAATTCACCCCTCCACTTT. Translation: CASSVGRAGNSPLHF. The whole variable domain, remainder taken from reference TRBV9 and TRBJ1-6, is DSGVTQTPKHLITATGQRVTLRCSPRSGDLSVYWYQQSLDQGLQFLIQYYNGEERAKGNILERFSAQQFPDLHSELNLSSLELGDSALYFCASSVGRAGNSPLHFGNGTRLTVT.

This sequence joins TRBV7-8 and TRBJ1-1; TRBD1 matches 9 bases. The junction had 13 bases not matched to a gene; V was cut back by 2 bases and J by 0 bases. This CDR3 region has 19 residues. Germline V gives CDR1 SGHVS, CDR2 FQNEAQ. The CDR3 DNA is TGTGCCAGCAGCTTACGGCAGGCCAGACAGGGGGGGATGAACACTGAAGCTTTCTTT. Amino acids: CASSLRQARQGGMNTEAFF.

Note on this clone: The junction and the germline gene differ at one end; a read error may be behind it. This rearrangement joins TRBV7-9 to TRBJ1-2; tentative D call: TRBD1 (6 bases). CDR3 length equals 13 residues. Germline CDR1 SEHNR, CDR2 FQNEAQ (reference sequence). For the CDR3, the DNA is TGTGCCAGCAGCCTGGCAGGGGCGTATGACTACACCTTC. Its translation: CASSLAGAYDYTF.

V and J are TRBV9 and TRBJ2-3, with a weak D call TRBD2 (5 bases). This CDR3 is built from 15 residues. Trimming removed 2 bases at V and 0 bases at J, with 10 bases between. Germline assignment: CDR1 SGDLS and CDR2 YYNGEE. The CDR3 loop reads CASSVSVSSTDTQYF. CDR3 nucleotides: TGTGCCAGCAGCGTTAGCGTTTCTAGCACAGATACGCAGTATTTT.

The V and J genes are TRBV4-2 and TRBJ2-1, with 11 bases lining up with TRBD2. Germline V gene sequence: CDR1 LGHNA, CDR2 YNFKEQ. V gave up 3 bases and J gave up 5 bases; unmatched junction bases: 6. This CDR3 region has 16 residues. Written as DNA, the CDR3 is TGTGCCAGCAGCCACCACTTAGCGGGAGGGAACAATGAGCAGTTCTTC. It encodes CASSHHLAGGNNEQFF.

The chain carries TRBV28 and TRBJ2-1; 11 bases map to TRBD2. CDR1 is MDHEN, CDR2 SYDVKM, per germline. The CDR3 is made up of 16 amino acids. V was pared by 5 bases and J by 4 bases, with 7 bases of the junction left unmatched. The DNA of the CDR3 is TGTGCCAGCAGTCCCCCTAGCGGGAGGTTGTACAATGAGCAGTTCTTC. It translates to CASSPPSGRLYNEQFF. Variable domain in full (rest from reference TRBV28 and TRBJ2-1): DVKVTQSSRYLVKRTGEKVFLECVQDMDHENMFWYRQDPGLGLRLIYFSYDVKMKEKGDIPEGYSVSREKKERFSLILESASTNQTSMYLCASSPPSGRLYNEQFFGPGTRLTVL.

V usage is TRBV24-1 and J usage is TRBJ1-1, with D unresolved. The V end lost 3 bases, the J end lost 7 bases, and 11 bases lay between the germline ends. The length of the CDR3 is 13 residues. Germline V lookup: CDR1 KGHDR, CDR2 SFDVKD. This chain's CDR3 is CATSDPISGEAFF. The CDR3 bases are TGTGCCACCAGTGATCCCATCTCAGGTGAAGCTTTCTTT.

This clone was observed a single time. The chain links TRBV18 to TRBJ2-6, with TRBD1 identical over 8 bases. Germline V gives CDR1 KGHSH, CDR2 LQKENI. The V segment lost 3 bases and the J segment 3 bases; nucleotides outside the gene matches: 4. The CDR3 covers 16 residues. CDR3 sequence reads: CASSPTGTGGANVLTF. DNA for the CDR3: TGTGCCAGCTCACCGACTGGGACAGGTGGGGCCAACGTCCTGACTTTC. Drawing the rest from reference TRBV18 and TRBJ2-6, the complete variable domain is NAGVMQNPRHLVRRRGQEARLRCSPMKGHSHVYWYRQLPEEGLKFMVYLQKENIIDESGMPKERFSAEFPKEGPSILRIQQVVRGDSAAYFCASSPTGTGGANVLTFGAGSRLTVL.

J is TRBJ2-1 and V is TRBV13, with D possibly matching TRBD1 (7 bases). The CDR3 runs to 15 residues. Trimming cost V 5 bases and J 4 bases, with 15 bases left between them. Germline V gives CDR1 PRHDT, CDR2 FYEKMQ (reference sequence). CDR3 sequence: CASSPGGDRYNEQFF. The CDR3 bases are TGTGCCAGCAGCCCTGGAGGGGACAGATACAATGAGCAGTTCTTC.

The chain has TRBV11-2 and TRBJ2-5, with 9 bases lining up with TRBD2. V was pared by 5 bases and J by 5 bases, with 12 bases of the junction left unmatched. Germline V gene data show CDR1 as SGHAT and CDR2 as FQNNGV. The CDR3 totals 16 residues. The CDR3 region is CASSPAAGGPRETQYF. The CDR3 bases are TGTGCCAGCAGCCCCGCAGCGGGAGGCCCAAGGGAGACCCAGTACTTC.

In DNA form, the CDR3 reads TGTGCCAGTACCACAGGGGGCGCACGTAACTATGGCTACACCTTC. Protein product: CASTTGGARNYGYTF. The V and J genes are TRBV19 and TRBJ1-2; 9 bases are a match to TRBD1. V was clipped by 7 bases and J by 1 base; unmatched bases: 7. The CDR3 is 15 residues long. In germline, CDR1 is LNHDA, CDR2 SQIVND (reference sequence).

J is TRBJ2-5 and V is TRBV7-9; 14 nucleotides align to TRBD2. V was clipped by 3 bases and J by 4 bases; unmatched bases: 10. Germline loops: CDR1 SEHNR, CDR2 FQNEAQ (reference sequence). The CDR3 is 18 amino acids. Written as DNA, the CDR3 is TGTGCCAGCAGCTTGACGGGACTAGCGGGAGAACGAGGAGAGACCCAGTACTTC. Translating gives CASSLTGLAGERGETQYF.

The J gene is TRBJ2-1, the V gene TRBV6-6, with D tentatively TRBD2 (6 bases). Germline-derived CDR1 and CDR2 are MNHNY and SVGAGI (reference sequence). With 6 bases removed from V and 8 bases from J, the gap between germline ends came to 20 bases. This CDR3 has 15 residues. CDR3 amino acids: CASRSHPGGTDEQFF. As DNA, the CDR3 is TGTGCCAGCAGGTCCCATCCTGGGGGGACGGATGAGCAGTTCTTC.

This chain links TRBV12-5 with TRBJ2-3, with 13 bases aligning to TRBD2. There are 16 residues in the CDR3. V trimming: 1 base; J trimming: 6 bases; junction bases outside the gene matches: 4. Germline V gene data show CDR1 as LGHNT and CDR2 as FRNRAP. The CDR3, as DNA: TGTGCTAGTGGTTTGGGGACTAGCGGGAGAATGGATACGCAGTATTTT. Translated, it gives CASGLGTSGRMDTQYF.

CDR3 sequence reads: CASSQVRGLAGGWKYF. The CDR3 region has the DNA TGTGCCAGCAGCCAAGTTAGGGGACTAGCGGGAGGGTGGAAGTACTTC. The chain is built from TRBV3-1 (or the pseudogene TRBV3-2) and TRBJ2-7; 16 bases agree with TRBD2. The CDR3 sequence is 16 residues long. With 1 base clipped from V and 11 bases from J, the junction kept 8 bases outside the gene matches. Germline CDR1 and CDR2: LGHDT and YNNKEL (reference sequence).

The chain employs TRBV7-6 and TRBJ2-1; 10 bases match TRBD2. The CDR3 contains 16 residues. Germline CDR1 reads SGHVS; CDR2 reads FNYEAQ. Germline trimming cut 2 bases from V and 2 bases from J; bases unmatched to any gene: 3. The CDR3: CASSLTSGKTYNEQFF. The CDR3 DNA reads TGTGCCAGCAGCTTAACTAGCGGGAAAACCTACAATGAGCAGTTCTTC.

CDR3 coding DNA: TGTGCCAGCAGCCGATTTTCCGGACTAGCGGGAATCGGGGAGCTGTTTTTT. This encodes CASSRFSGLAGIGELFF. This chain links TRBV11-3 with TRBJ2-2, with 12 bases matching TRBD2. Germline-derived CDR1 and CDR2 are SGHNT and YENEEA. This CDR3 contains 17 residues. V gave up 5 bases and J gave up 7 bases; unmatched junction bases: 11.

The chain carries TRBV28 and TRBJ2-7; TRBD1 is a possible D gene (5 bases). Trimming shortened V by 7 bases and J by 2 bases, and 15 bases separated the two germline ends. The CDR3 length is 14 residues. CDR1 is MDHEN, CDR2 SYDVKM, per germline. CDR3 coding DNA: TGTGCCAGCAAATCACCAGGGCTCGCCTACGAGCAGTACTTC. Translated, it gives CASKSPGLAYEQYF. The whole variable domain, remainder taken from reference TRBV28 and TRBJ2-7, is DVKVTQSSRYLVKRTGEKVFLECVQDMDHENMFWYRQDPGLGLRLIYFSYDVKMKEKGDIPEGYSVSREKKERFSLILESASTNQTSMYLCASKSPGLAYEQYFGPGTRLTVT.

This chain links TRBV7-9 with TRBJ2-1, with 8 bases fitting TRBD2. The germline V gene has CDR1 SEHNR and CDR2 FQNEAQ (reference sequence). After removal of 5 bases from V and 5 bases from J, the junction contained 8 bases not matched to a gene. The CDR3 extends over 15 amino acids. CDR3 sequence reads: CASSPRGRGDNEQFF. CDR3 nucleotides: TGTGCCAGCAGCCCTCGGGGGCGGGGGGACAATGAGCAGTTCTTC.

The chain recombines TRBV7-3 with TRBJ2-1; perhaps TRBD2 as D (6 bases). This CDR3 has 14 residues. Germline CDR1 is SGHTA and CDR2 is FQGTGA. Trimming shortened V by 3 bases and J by 8 bases, and 14 bases separated the two germline ends. Here the CDR3 DNA reads TGTGCCAGCAGCTTGGACGGGAGATGGGATGAGCAGTTCTTC. Amino acid sequence: CASSLDGRWDEQFF.